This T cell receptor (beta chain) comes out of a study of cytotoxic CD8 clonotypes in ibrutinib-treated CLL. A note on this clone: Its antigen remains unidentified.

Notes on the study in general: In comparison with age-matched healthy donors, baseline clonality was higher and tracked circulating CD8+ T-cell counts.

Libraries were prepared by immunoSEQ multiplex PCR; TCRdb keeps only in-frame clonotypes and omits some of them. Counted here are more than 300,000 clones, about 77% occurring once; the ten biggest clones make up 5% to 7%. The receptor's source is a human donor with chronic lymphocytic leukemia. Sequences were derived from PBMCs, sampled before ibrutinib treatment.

CDR3 sequence: CASSPGSGWNTEAFF. CDR3 DNA: TGTGCCAGCTCACCGGGATCGGGGTGGAACACTGAAGCTTTCTTT. The rearrangement uses TRBV18 and TRBJ1-1; D uncertain. The V end was cut by 3 bases, the J end by 1 base, with 12 bases between. The CDR3 runs 15 residues. The V gene's germline CDR1 is KGHSH and CDR2 LQKENI.